A selection of T cell receptor beta chains follows, all from one sample in a study of shared clonotypes between healthy human individuals. The method was immunoSEQ multiplex PCR; TCRdb's version includes in-frame clones alone and lacks a portion of them. The table has roughly 1,800,000 clones, about 95% seen once; the top ten hold around 1%. Material: naive CD8+ T cells sorted from blood. Receptors were obtained from a man between 18 and 29 years old in good health. Each CDR3 is given with its conserved first and last residue. The order of the fields is V gene, D gene, J gene, CDR3 DNA, CDR3 protein. D genes are given only for firm matches.

v_gene: TRBV28
d_gene: TRBD1
j_gene: TRBJ1-1
CDR3nt: TGTGCCAGCAGTGCCCGACAGGGGAGGGACACTGAAGCTTTCTTT
CDR3aa: CASSARQGRDTEAFF

v_gene: TRBV13
d_gene: .
j_gene: TRBJ2-1
CDR3nt: TGTGCCAGCAGCTTACAGGCCAATGAGCAGTTCTTC
CDR3aa: CASSLQANEQFF

v_gene: TRBV14
d_gene: .
j_gene: TRBJ1-6
CDR3nt: TGTGCCAGCAGCCCAGGCAGGGCCAGTTTTGCTTCACCCCTCCACTTT
CDR3aa: CASSPGRASFASPLHF

v_gene: TRBV15
d_gene: TRBD1
j_gene: TRBJ1-4
CDR3nt: TGTGCCACCAGCGGGGGGGACAGCTCTAATGAAAAACTGTTTTTT
CDR3aa: CATSGGDSSNEKLFF

v_gene: TRBV15
d_gene: .
j_gene: TRBJ1-1
CDR3nt: TGTGCCACCAGCTGGGGCGGTGAGAACACTGAAGCTTTCTTT
CDR3aa: CATSWGGENTEAFF

v_gene: TRBV4-1
d_gene: .
j_gene: TRBJ1-2
CDR3nt: TGCGCCAGCAGCCAAGTAGTGTCGAATCACGGGGGCTACACCTTC
CDR3aa: CASSQVVSNHGGYTF

v_gene: TRBV2
d_gene: TRBD2
j_gene: TRBJ2-7
CDR3nt: TGTGCCAGCAGCGGACTAGCGGGGGCCCACGAGCAGTACTTC
CDR3aa: CASSGLAGAHEQYF

v_gene: TRBV6-6
d_gene: TRBD1
j_gene: TRBJ2-1
CDR3nt: TGTGCCAGCAGTTACTCGACGGACAGGGCAAGCAATGAGCAGTTCTTC
CDR3aa: CASSYSTDRASNEQFF

v_gene: TRBV27
d_gene: TRBD2
j_gene: TRBJ2-1
CDR3nt: TGTGCCAGCAGACTGTTGGTAGCGGGAGAACGGAGGGATGAGCAGTTCTTC
CDR3aa: CASRLLVAGERRDEQFF

v_gene: TRBV7-3
d_gene: .
j_gene: TRBJ1-3
CDR3nt: TGTGCCAGCAGCTTCACATTCGGGTTAACCGGAAACACCATATATTTT
CDR3aa: CASSFTFGLTGNTIYF

v_gene: TRBV4-1
d_gene: .
j_gene: TRBJ2-7
CDR3nt: TGCGCCAGCAGCCAAGACGTCGAGGAGGTTTCATACGAGCAGTACTTC
CDR3aa: CASSQDVEEVSYEQYF

v_gene: TRBV29-1
d_gene: TRBD2
j_gene: TRBJ2-1
CDR3nt: TGCAGCGTTGAGGGGACTAGCGGGATTGCCCCCTACAATGAGCAGTTCTTC
CDR3aa: CSVEGTSGIAPYNEQFF

v_gene: TRBV7-9
d_gene: TRBD2
j_gene: TRBJ2-7
CDR3nt: TGTGCCAGCAGCACCGGGACTAGCGAGCCTTCCTACGAGCAGTACTTC
CDR3aa: CASSTGTSEPSYEQYF

v_gene: TRBV10-2
d_gene: .
j_gene: TRBJ2-5
CDR3nt: TGCGCCAGCAGTGATCCGGGCTATACACAAGAGACCCAGTACTTC
CDR3aa: CASSDPGYTQETQYF

v_gene: TRBV29-1
d_gene: .
j_gene: TRBJ1-1
CDR3nt: TGCAGCGTAGATATTACAGGTGGTTGGACTGAAGCTTTCTTT
CDR3aa: CSVDITGGWTEAFF

v_gene: TRBV18
d_gene: TRBD1
j_gene: TRBJ2-2
CDR3nt: TGTGCCAGCTCACAGGACAGGGCAGTTGCCGGGGAGCTGTTTTTT
CDR3aa: CASSQDRAVAGELFF

v_gene: TRBV13
d_gene: .
j_gene: TRBJ1-1
CDR3nt: TGTGCCAGCCGCCCCGCGGGGGGGAACACTGAAGCTTTCTTT
CDR3aa: CASRPAGGNTEAFF

v_gene: TRBV29-1
d_gene: .
j_gene: TRBJ1-3
CDR3nt: TGCAGCGTTGAAGGTCAGCCGGATATCTCTGGAAACACCATATATTTT
CDR3aa: CSVEGQPDISGNTIYF

v_gene: TRBV5-1
d_gene: TRBD1
j_gene: TRBJ2-7
CDR3nt: TGCGCCAGCAGCTCGACAGGGTCCGAGCAGTACTTC
CDR3aa: CASSSTGSEQYF

v_gene: TRBV2
d_gene: .
j_gene: TRBJ2-7
CDR3nt: TGTGCCAGCAGTGAAGAAGCGGCTACCTACGAGCAGTACTTC
CDR3aa: CASSEEAATYEQYF

v_gene: TRBV9
d_gene: .
j_gene: TRBJ2-3
CDR3nt: TGTGCCAGCAGCGTGTCCGGCCAACGCACAGATACGCAGTATTTT
CDR3aa: CASSVSGQRTDTQYF

v_gene: TRBV15
d_gene: TRBD1
j_gene: TRBJ1-2
CDR3nt: TGTGCCACCAGCCTAATTGACAGGGGGGACGGCTACACCTTC
CDR3aa: CATSLIDRGDGYTF

v_gene: TRBV4-2
d_gene: TRBD1
j_gene: TRBJ2-1
CDR3nt: TGTGCCAGCAGCCAAGATTGGGGACAGCTTTACAATGAGCAGTTCTTC
CDR3aa: CASSQDWGQLYNEQFF